Below, 30 T cell receptor beta chains from the same sample are listed, as sequenced in a study of T cell changes during pregnancy in multiple sclerosis. The method was immunoSEQ multiplex PCR; TCRdb's version includes in-frame clones alone and lacks a portion of them. The table records 35,000 to 45,000 clones, approximately 90% of them present only once. Sequencing used CD4+ T cells from peripheral blood mononuclear cells, obtained in the third trimester of pregnancy. Source of these receptors: a female donor with multiple sclerosis, enrolled in a pregnancy study.

The V and J genes are TRBV6-6 and TRBJ2-7; a possible D gene is TRBD2 (5 bases). This CDR3 has 15 residues. In germline, CDR1 is MNHNY, CDR2 SVGAGI (reference sequence). V was cut by 4 bases and J by 3 bases, with 16 bases left in between. The CDR3, as DNA: TGTGCCAGCAGTTCCCCCTCCCGGGGAAACTACGAGCAGTACTTC. This gives the protein CASSSPSRGNYEQYF.

Notes on this clone: This sample includes further DNA sequences coding for the same CDR3. This chain links TRBV28 with TRBJ1-2; maybe TRBD1 (5 bases). The V end lost 6 bases, the J end lost 5 bases, and 7 bases lay between the germline ends. Germline CDR1 and CDR2: MDHEN and SYDVKM. CDR3 length: 11 amino acids. CDR3 in amino acids: CASSQGYGYTF. The CDR3 DNA sequence: TGTGCCAGCAGCCAGGGTTATGGCTACACCTTC.

The chain employs TRBV5-4 and TRBJ1-1; tentatively, D is TRBD1 (5 bases). The CDR3 is 13 residues long. Trimming removed 0 bases from V and 6 bases from J, with 9 bases in between. Germline V lookup: CDR1 SGHNT, CDR2 YYREEE (reference sequence). The CDR3 here is CASSLGQPSEAFF. The CDR3 nucleotides are TGTGCCAGCAGCTTGGGACAGCCTTCTGAAGCTTTCTTT.

The V and J genes are TRBV12-2 and TRBJ2-7; TRBD2, the table's D call, lacks a check against the DNA. TRBV12-2 is a pseudogene segment. The CDR3 is 20 amino acids. The CDR3 is CASRLGMYSGIRYRVHEQYF. CDR3 in DNA: TGTGCAAGTCGCCTTGGGATGTATAGCGGGATTAGGTATAGGGTCCACGAGCAGTACTTC.

The chain combines TRBV5-1 with TRBJ1-4; possible D gene TRBD1, 6 bases. Germline loops: CDR1 SGHRS, CDR2 YFSETQ. CDR3 length: 17 residues. V was cut by 3 bases and J by 3 bases, with 18 bases left in between. The CDR3 nucleotides are TGCGCCAGCAGCTATTACGGACTGGACAGACCTAATGAAAAACTGTTTTTT. Translated, it gives CASSYYGLDRPNEKLFF.

The V and J genes are TRBV4-3 and TRBJ1-1; D perhaps matches TRBD1 (5 bases). This CDR3 is 16 amino acids long. V lost 5 bases to trimming and J lost 1 base, with 17 bases between them. CDR1 is LGHNA and CDR2 is YSLEER in the germline V gene. The CDR3 region is CASSYDRQGRNTEAFF. CDR3 bases: TGCGCCAGCAGCTACGACCGGCAGGGAAGGAACACTGAAGCTTTCTTT.

This chain links TRBV19 with TRBJ1-5, with D uncertain. Germline values: CDR1 LNHDA, CDR2 SQIVND (reference sequence). V was cut by 1 base and J by 4 bases, with 8 bases left in between. The length of the CDR3 is 14 residues. The CDR3: CASSIAGDNQPQHF. CDR3 DNA sequence: TGTGCCAGTAGTATAGCAGGCGATAATCAGCCCCAGCATTTT.

The chain carries TRBV6-5 and TRBJ2-7; tentatively, D is TRBD1 (5 bases). Trimming took off 4 bases at V and 9 bases at J, with 10 bases between the two ends. The CDR3 consists of 11 residues. Germline-derived CDR1 and CDR2 are MNHEY and SVGAGI. This chain's CDR3 is CASSLQGWQYF. The CDR3 bases are TGTGCCAGCAGTTTGCAGGGATGGCAGTACTTC.

The chain is built from TRBV18 and TRBJ2-3, with TRBD1 matching over 8 bases. V lost 6 bases to trimming and J lost 2 bases; unmatched junction nucleotides: 10. This CDR3 is built from 16 residues. In germline, CDR1 is KGHSH, CDR2 LQKENI. Here the CDR3 DNA reads TGTGCCAGCTCGTCCCTCGGGACAGGCCTCACAGATACGCAGTATTTT. This gives the protein CASSSLGTGLTDTQYF.

Regarding this clone: A read error may account for a junction end that differs from germline. The chain has TRBV27 and TRBJ2-1; 10 nucleotides agree with TRBD2. CDR1 is MNHEY, CDR2 SMNVEV, per germline (reference sequence). The CDR3 sequence is 18 residues long. CDR3 sequence (DNA): TGTGCCAGCAGTTCCAGACGACTAGCGGGCGGGACCTACGATGAGCAGTTCTTC. It translates to CASSSRRLAGGTYDEQFF.

The chain uses TRBV30 and TRBJ1-2; 7 bases agree with TRBD1. J was trimmed by 8 bases and V by 0 bases; bases with no gene match: 6. Germline V lookup: CDR1 GTSNPN, CDR2 SVGIG (reference sequence). This CDR3 is built from 13 residues. CDR3 sequence (DNA): TGTGCCTGGAGTGTGGGGACAGCACAGGGCTACACCTTC. Amino acid sequence: CAWSVGTAQGYTF.

The count of this clone is one. The J gene is TRBJ1-3, the V gene TRBV6-1, with 7 bases that match TRBD1. CDR1 and CDR2 from the germline V gene are MNHNS and SASEGT. This CDR3 has 14 amino acids. J was trimmed by 0 bases and V by 8 bases; bases with no gene match: 4. The CDR3 spells CASRGTASGNTIYF. The CDR3 DNA sequence: TGTGCCAGCCGTGGGACAGCCTCTGGAAACACCATATATTTT.

J is TRBJ1-5 and V is TRBV2; D possibly corresponds to TRBD1 (5 bases). The germline V and J ends were trimmed by 3 bases and 6 bases, with 12 bases remaining between them. CDR1 and CDR2 from the germline V gene are SNHLY and FYNNEI. This CDR3 has 14 amino acids. CDR3 loop: CASSERTQSQPQHF. As DNA, the CDR3 is TGTGCCAGCAGTGAGAGGACACAGAGTCAGCCCCAGCATTTT. Using reference TRBV2 and TRBJ1-5 for the parts outside the CDR3, the full variable domain is EPEVTQTPSHQVTQMGQEVILRCVPISNHLYFYWYRQILGQKVEFLVSFYNNEISEKSEIFDDQFSVERPDGSNFTLKIRSTKLEDSAMYFCASSERTQSQPQHFGDGTRLSIL.

The chain links TRBV19 to TRBJ1-5; maybe TRBD1 (5 bases). The germline V gene has CDR1 LNHDA and CDR2 SQIVND (reference sequence). The length of the CDR3 is 17 residues. Trimming stripped 1 base from V and 0 bases from J, with 13 bases between. The CDR3 here is CASSIAFTGYSNQPQHF. DNA of the CDR3: TGTGCCAGTAGTATAGCCTTCACAGGATATAGCAATCAGCCCCAGCATTTT.

The chain joins TRBV28 to TRBJ1-1; 9 nucleotides agree with TRBD1. Germline V CDR1 and CDR2: MDHEN, SYDVKM. Trimming cost V 5 bases and J 6 bases; bases outside gene matches: 10. CDR3 length: 15 residues. CDR3 coding DNA: TGTGCCAGCAGTCCCCACAGGGGGCGCGGCTCTGAAGCTTTCTTT. Protein sequence: CASSPHRGRGSEAFF.

This rearrangement joins TRBV23-1 to TRBJ1-5; weak D call: TRBD1 (6 bases). TRBV23-1 counts as an open reading frame of uncertain function. The CDR3 spans 13 residues. V lost 10 bases to trimming and J lost 6 bases, with 16 bases between them. CDR3 coding DNA: TGCGCCACTTGGGGGGGGGCTGTTCAGCCCCAGCATTTT. Its protein is CATWGGAVQPQHF.

The J gene is TRBJ2-5, the V gene TRBV28, with 7 bases aligning to TRBD2. Per germline, CDR1 MDHEN and CDR2 SYDVKM. Trimming took 7 bases from V and 1 from J; bases not matched to a gene: 9. This CDR3 is 15 amino acids long. In nucleotides, the CDR3 is TGTGCCAGCACTGGGGGGGGGAGGGGCCAAGAGACCCAGTACTTC. It yields the protein CASTGGGRGQETQYF.

DNA for the CDR3: TGTGCCAGCAGTGATATAATAGGGGGCGCCGAGCAGTACTTC. Its translation: CASSDIIGGAEQYF. The V gene is TRBV6-1, the J gene TRBJ2-7, with TRBD1 matching 7 bases. In germline, CDR1 is MNHNS, CDR2 SASEGT. With V trimmed by 3 bases and J by 6 bases, 8 bases remained unmatched. The CDR3 length is 14 residues.

The chain has TRBV7-2 and TRBJ1-6; D might be TRBD1 (5 bases). Germline loops: CDR1 SGHTA, CDR2 FQGNSA. Trimming removed 6 bases from V and 4 bases from J, with 7 bases in between. The CDR3 has 13 residues. The CDR3 loop reads CASRTAYNSPLHF. CDR3 DNA sequence: TGTGCCAGCAGGACAGCGTATAATTCACCCCTCCACTTT.

V usage is TRBV7-9 and J usage is TRBJ1-2, with D possibly TRBD1 on 6 matching bases. V lost 3 bases, J lost 6 bases, and 8 bases lay in between. Germline CDR1 reads SEHNR; CDR2 reads FQNEAQ (reference sequence). The length of the CDR3 is 12 residues. The CDR3 region has the DNA TGTGCCAGCAGCTTTAACAGGGATGGCTACACCTTC. Amino acids: CASSFNRDGYTF.

This clone came up once. Written as DNA, the CDR3 is TGTGCCAGCAGCCCCCGAGAGACCCAGTACTTC. Translation: CASSPRETQYF. The V gene is TRBV7-9, the J gene TRBJ2-5; D remains unclear. V was shortened by 5 bases and J by 4 bases, with 5 bases between the two germline ends. Germline CDR1 SEHNR, CDR2 FQNEAQ (reference sequence). CDR3 size: 11 residues.

This chain links TRBV10-1 with TRBJ2-3; tentative D call: TRBD2 (7 bases). Trimming shortened V by 7 bases and J by 6 bases, and 14 bases separated the two germline ends. The germline V gene encodes CDR1 WNHNN and CDR2 SYGVQD (reference sequence). The CDR3 extends over 13 amino acids. The CDR3 bases are TGCGCCAGCACGGGATCGGGGGGCGATACGCAGTATTTT. Amino acid sequence: CASTGSGGDTQYF.

This clone was recorded once. J is TRBJ2-6 and V is TRBV27; 9 bases line up with TRBD1. V trimming: 4 bases; J trimming: 0 bases; junction bases outside the gene matches: 13. The germline V gene encodes CDR1 MNHEY and CDR2 SMNVEV (reference sequence). The CDR3 consists of 20 residues. In nucleotides, the CDR3 is TGTGCCAGCAGTTCCGGGGGAGTGGGACAGGGCCTCTCTGGGGCCAACGTCCTGACTTTC. Its translation: CASSSGGVGQGLSGANVLTF.

The chain joins TRBV5-1 to TRBJ1-1; weak D call: TRBD1 (6 bases). The length of the CDR3 is 12 residues. Germline CDR1 is SGHRS and CDR2 is YFSETQ. V lost 7 bases and J 5 bases, leaving 12 bases between the germline ends. The CDR3 coding sequence is TGCGCCAGCGGGATAACAGGGACTGAAGCTTTCTTT. This sequence encodes CASGITGTEAFF.

This chain uses TRBV5-1 with TRBJ2-2; TRBD2 aligns across 16 bases. With 3 bases clipped from V and 7 bases from J, the junction kept 6 bases outside the gene matches. The CDR3 loop spans 17 amino acids. Germline CDR1 SGHRS, CDR2 YFSETQ. The CDR3 here is CASSSGTSGREIGELFF. The DNA of the CDR3 is TGCGCCAGCAGCTCTGGGACTAGCGGGAGGGAAATCGGGGAGCTGTTTTTT. Together with reference TRBV5-1 and TRBJ2-2, the CDR3 gives the full variable domain: KAGVTQTPRYLIKTRGQQVTLSCSPISGHRSVSWYQQTPGQGLQFLFEYFSETQRNKGNFPGRFSGRQFSNSRSEMNVSTLELGDSALYLCASSSGTSGREIGELFFGEGSRLTVL.

The chain recombines TRBV19 with TRBJ1-1; D gene unclear. CDR1 is LNHDA, CDR2 SQIVND, per germline (reference sequence). The CDR3 spans 11 residues. V lost 8 bases and J 4 bases, leaving 8 bases between the germline ends. The CDR3 is CASVGSTEAFF. In DNA form, the CDR3 reads TGTGCCAGTGTAGGGAGCACTGAAGCTTTCTTT.

This clone rates as medium-sized. The chain employs TRBV5-4 and TRBJ2-1; 7 bases fit TRBD2. Per the germline V gene, CDR1 is SGHNT and CDR2 is YYREEE (reference sequence). CDR3 length: 13 residues. V lost 0 bases and J lost 9; bases outside the gene matches: 3. CDR3 sequence (DNA): TGTGCCAGCAGCTTGGTTGGCGGGAGTGAGCAGTTCTTC. This sequence encodes CASSLVGGSEQFF.

This clone was seen a single time. The rearrangement joins TRBV5-4 to TRBJ1-1, with 8 bases fitting TRBD1. The CDR3 has 14 amino acids. In germline, CDR1 is SGHNT, CDR2 YYREEE (reference sequence). The V segment lost 4 bases and the J segment 1 base; nucleotides outside the gene matches: 3. The CDR3 here is CASSKDRANTEAFF. The CDR3 bases are TGTGCCAGCAGCAAGGACAGGGCGAACACTGAAGCTTTCTTT.

The chain links TRBV28 to TRBJ2-7; 10 bases agree with TRBD1. The CDR3 covers 16 residues. Germline loops: CDR1 MDHEN, CDR2 SYDVKM. With V trimmed by 7 bases and J by 6 bases, 15 bases remained unmatched. The CDR3 DNA reads as TGTGCCAGCACCCCAAGCCCGGGGACAGGGGTAGGCGAGCAGTACTTC. It is translated as CASTPSPGTGVGEQYF. Looking up the rest from reference TRBV28 and TRBJ2-7 gives the full variable domain: DVKVTQSSRYLVKRTGEKVFLECVQDMDHENMFWYRQDPGLGLRLIYFSYDVKMKEKGDIPEGYSVSREKKERFSLILESASTNQTSMYLCASTPSPGTGVGEQYFGPGTRLTVT.

This chain links TRBV9 with TRBJ2-7, with D hard to call. Germline V gene sequence: CDR1 SGDLS, CDR2 YYNGEE. With 2 bases removed from V and 4 bases from J, the gap between germline ends came to 13 bases. The CDR3 sequence is 14 residues long. The CDR3 protein is CASSVQAPGYEQYF. CDR3 bases: TGTGCCAGCAGCGTCCAGGCTCCAGGTTACGAGCAGTACTTC.